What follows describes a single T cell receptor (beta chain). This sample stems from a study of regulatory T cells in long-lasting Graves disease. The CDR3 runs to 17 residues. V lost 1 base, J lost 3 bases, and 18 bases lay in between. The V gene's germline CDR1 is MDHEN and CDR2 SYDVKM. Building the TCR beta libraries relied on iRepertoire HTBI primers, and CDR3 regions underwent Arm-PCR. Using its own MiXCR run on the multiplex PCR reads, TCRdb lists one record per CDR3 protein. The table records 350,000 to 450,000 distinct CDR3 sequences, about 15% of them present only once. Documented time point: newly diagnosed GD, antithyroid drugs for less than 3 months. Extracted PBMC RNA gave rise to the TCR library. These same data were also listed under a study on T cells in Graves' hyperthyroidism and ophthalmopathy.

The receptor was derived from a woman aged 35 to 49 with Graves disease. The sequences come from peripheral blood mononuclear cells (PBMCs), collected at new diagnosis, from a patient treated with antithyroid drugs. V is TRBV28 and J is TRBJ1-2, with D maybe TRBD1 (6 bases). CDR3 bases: TGTGCCAGCAGTTTATCCTACGGGTCAGCAGGGGACTATGGCTACACCTTC. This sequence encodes CASSLSYGSAGDYGYTF.